These 28 T cell receptor beta chains came from one sample sequenced in a study of blood T cell repertoires in COVID-19. Produced via immunoSEQ multiplex PCR; TCRdb's table is partial and in-frame only. The sample records 150,000 to 200,000 clones, about 86% being singletons. Sequencing was carried out using peripheral blood. The receptors derive from a woman in her seventies with acute or convalescent COVID-19.

The chain uses TRBV5-4 and TRBJ1-1; 8 bases are a match to TRBD1. V lost 7 bases to trimming and J lost 4 bases; unmatched junction nucleotides: 12. Germline CDR1 reads SGHNT; CDR2 reads YYREEE (reference sequence). The CDR3 sequence is 15 residues long. The CDR3 nucleotides are TGTGCCAGCTCAGCTCAGGGGGCGATTCTCACTGAAGCTTTCTTT. Its translation is CASSAQGAILTEAFF.

The rearrangement joins TRBV3-1 (or the pseudogene TRBV3-2) to TRBJ2-2, with 10 bases lining up with TRBD2. Germline CDR1 is LGHDT and CDR2 is YNNKEL (reference sequence). With 8 bases clipped from V and 5 bases from J, the junction kept 2 bases outside the gene matches. CDR3 size: 13 residues. The CDR3 bases are TGTGCCAGCGAACTAGCGGGGACCGGGGAGCTGTTTTTT. This encodes CASELAGTGELFF.

This chain links TRBV6-5 with TRBJ1-2; 12 bases line up with TRBD1. The V and J ends lost 6 bases and 5 bases, in that order; junction bases with no gene match: 7. The CDR3 is 15 residues long. CDR1 and CDR2 from the germline V gene are MNHEY and SVGAGI. Written as DNA, the CDR3 is TGTGCCAGCAGATCCGGGACAGGGGGCTTATATGGCTACACCTTC. Protein: CASRSGTGGLYGYTF.

The CDR3 loop reads CATRQGTYTGELFF. As DNA, the CDR3 is TGTGCCACCCGACAGGGGACCTACACCGGGGAGCTGTTTTTT. This chain connects TRBV10-3 to TRBJ2-2; 8 positions agree with TRBD1. In germline, CDR1 is ENHRY, CDR2 SYGVKD. The CDR3 covers 14 residues. The junction had 7 bases not matched to a gene; V was cut back by 10 bases and J by 3 bases.

The chain combines TRBV12-3 or TRBV12-4 with TRBJ1-2; D gene ambiguous. This CDR3 is 12 amino acids long. V was shortened by 3 bases and J by 11 bases, with 13 bases between the two germline ends. In DNA form, the CDR3 reads TGTGCCAGCAGTTTTGGGAGGGTCGGGTACACCTTC. It translates to CASSFGRVGYTF.

CDR3 loop: CAISDNVRMGSYEQYF. The CDR3, as DNA: TGTGCCATCAGTGACAATGTGAGGATGGGGAGCTACGAGCAGTACTTC. The chain is built from TRBV10-3 and TRBJ2-7; D is perhaps TRBD2 (5 bases). This CDR3 has 16 residues. Germline assignment: CDR1 ENHRY and CDR2 SYGVKD. V dropped 3 bases and J dropped 3 bases, with 18 bases sitting between them.

The rearrangement links TRBV12-5 to TRBJ2-1, with a weak D call TRBD2 (5 bases). Germline CDR1 LGHNT, CDR2 FRNRAP. V was pared by 8 bases and J by 7 bases, with 18 bases between. The CDR3 has 14 residues. CDR3 protein: CASSQEDVSNEQFF. CDR3 sequence (DNA): TGTGCTAGTAGCCAGGAGGACGTTTCGAATGAGCAGTTCTTC.

The DNA of the CDR3 is TGTGCCAGTAGTATAGATGGAGACCCCCATACGCAGTATTTT. Protein: CASSIDGDPHTQYF. The chain carries TRBV19 and TRBJ2-3; D is ambiguous. This CDR3 spans 14 amino acids. Germline V gives CDR1 LNHDA, CDR2 SQIVND (reference sequence). Deletions cut 0 bases from V and 7 bases from J, with 11 bases between. The whole variable domain, filled in from reference TRBV19 and TRBJ2-3, reads DGGITQSPKYLFRKEGQNVTLSCEQNLNHDAMYWYRQDPGQGLRLIYYSQIVNDFQKGDIAEGYSVSREKKESFPLTVTSAQKNPTAFYLCASSIDGDPHTQYFGPGTRLTVL.

The chain is built from TRBV27 and TRBJ2-1; TRBD2 matches 9 bases. The CDR3 sequence is 15 residues long. Germline V gene sequence: CDR1 MNHEY, CDR2 SMNVEV (reference sequence). The ends lost 2 bases at V and 8 bases at J; junction bases unmatched: 7. CDR3 sequence reads: CASSLGGRAQDEQFF. The CDR3 DNA follows: TGTGCCAGCAGTTTAGGCGGGAGGGCCCAGGATGAGCAGTTCTTC.

The rearrangement uses TRBV10-1 and TRBJ2-4; D is perhaps TRBD2 (5 bases). The V gene's germline CDR1 is WNHNN and CDR2 SYGVQD (reference sequence). The V end was cut by 0 bases, the J end by 1 base, with 16 bases between. CDR3 length equals 18 residues. CDR3 protein: CASSESWGAEGAKNIQYF. The CDR3 coding sequence is TGCGCCAGCAGTGAGTCTTGGGGAGCAGAGGGTGCCAAAAACATTCAGTACTTC.

The chain has TRBV19 and TRBJ2-1, with 11 nucleotides matching TRBD2. The CDR3 covers 17 residues. The germline gives CDR1 LNHDA, CDR2 SQIVND (reference sequence). With 2 bases clipped from V and 4 bases from J, the junction kept 7 bases outside the gene matches. The CDR3 DNA reads TGTGCCAGTAGTATATCGACTAGCGGGGTGATTTACAATGAGCAGTTCTTC. Residues: CASSISTSGVIYNEQFF.

The genes are TRBV28 and TRBJ2-1; 8 bases align to TRBD2. Trimming took 5 bases from V and 6 from J; bases not matched to a gene: 9. This CDR3 is 15 amino acids long. The germline V gene encodes CDR1 MDHEN and CDR2 SYDVKM. CDR3 DNA sequence: TGTGCCAGCAGTCTCCCGGGAGGGCCCCGCAATGAGCAGTTCTTC. It translates to CASSLPGGPRNEQFF.

In this sample, this clone turned up a few times. The chain recombines TRBV19 with TRBJ1-1; D possibly corresponds to TRBD1 (5 bases). This CDR3 is 14 amino acids long. Germline V lookup: CDR1 LNHDA, CDR2 SQIVND (reference sequence). The germline V and J ends were trimmed by 7 bases and 5 bases, with 17 bases remaining between them. CDR3: CASNAQSGTTEAFF. The CDR3 DNA sequence: TGTGCCAGTAATGCCCAGTCAGGGACTACTGAAGCTTTCTTT.

This clone was recorded only once. The chain uses TRBV9 and TRBJ1-1, with a weak D call TRBD1 (5 bases). V was shortened by 4 bases and J by 1 base, with 8 bases between the two germline ends. CDR3 size: 13 residues. The germline V gene has CDR1 SGDLS and CDR2 YYNGEE. This chain's CDR3 is CASSLQENTEAFF. CDR3 DNA: TGTGCCAGCAGCCTACAGGAGAACACTGAAGCTTTCTTT.

V usage is TRBV5-1 and J usage is TRBJ1-1; TRBD1 matches at 7 bases. The V gene end was trimmed by 2 bases and the J gene end by 4 bases; junction bases not matched to a gene: 8. Germline CDR1 and CDR2: SGHRS and YFSETQ. The CDR3 totals 15 residues. The CDR3 here is CASSLQTGESTEAFF. In DNA, the CDR3 is TGCGCCAGCAGCTTACAAACAGGGGAATCCACTGAAGCTTTCTTT.

This chain links TRBV5-5 with TRBJ2-2, with 8 positions matching TRBD2. Germline lookup yields CDR1 SGHKS and CDR2 YYEKEE (reference sequence). With 8 bases clipped from V and 7 bases from J, the junction kept 16 bases outside the gene matches. This CDR3 contains 16 residues. CDR3 in amino acids: CASRPSPGGEGGELFF. DNA of the CDR3: TGTGCCAGTCGACCATCACCGGGAGGGGAGGGCGGGGAGCTGTTTTTT.

J is TRBJ1-4 and V is TRBV2; no reliable D call. The CDR3 extends over 14 amino acids. V lost 7 bases to trimming and J lost 7 bases, with 16 bases between them. From germline, CDR1 is SNHLY and CDR2 FYNNEI. The chain's CDR3 is CASKGRGPSEKLFF. The DNA for the CDR3 is TGTGCCAGCAAAGGGAGAGGCCCTAGTGAAAAACTGTTTTTT.

The chain carries TRBV19 and TRBJ1-1; D unresolved. Trimming removed 3 bases at V and 1 base at J, with 12 bases between. Germline V lookup: CDR1 LNHDA, CDR2 SQIVND (reference sequence). There are 15 residues in the CDR3. CDR3: CASSMEGLWNTEAFF. CDR3 bases: TGTGCCAGTAGTATGGAGGGCCTGTGGAACACTGAAGCTTTCTTT.

The chain uses TRBV20-1 and TRBJ2-2, with D uncertain. The CDR3 extends over 11 amino acids. CDR1 and CDR2 from the germline V gene are DFQATT and SNEGSKA (reference sequence). Trimming pared 6 bases from V and 4 bases from J, leaving 6 bases between. The CDR3 nucleotides read TGCAGTGCCGCGGTCACCGGGGAGCTGTTTTTT. It encodes CSAAVTGELFF.

This clone was seen once. The genes are TRBV11-2 and TRBJ2-7, with D perhaps given as TRBD1 or TRBD2 (5 bases each). The ends were cut back, 4 bases at V and 4 bases at J, with 17 bases in the middle. CDR1 and CDR2 (germline): SGHAT, FQNNGV. The CDR3 runs to 15 residues. The CDR3 nucleotides are TGTGCCAGCAGCTCAGAGGGCAGGGAACGGTACGAGCAGTACTTC. Translated: CASSSEGRERYEQYF.

This clone was counted a single time. This chain links TRBV5-1 with TRBJ1-3, with 8 bases fitting TRBD1. CDR3 length: 16 amino acids. Losses at the gene ends were 4 bases for V and 0 bases for J; bases not matched to a gene: 6. Germline V gene sequence: CDR1 SGHRS, CDR2 YFSETQ. CDR3 DNA: TGCGCCAGCAGCAGGGGACAGGCCGTCTCTGGAAACACCATATATTTT. Its protein is CASSRGQAVSGNTIYF.

The V gene is TRBV27, the J gene TRBJ1-2, with D possibly being TRBD1 (6 bases). The V end was cut by 8 bases, the J end by 3 bases, with 10 bases between. Per germline, CDR1 MNHEY and CDR2 SMNVEV (reference sequence). This CDR3 has 12 amino acids. The CDR3 here is CASGGLDYGYTF. CDR3 nucleotides: TGTGCCAGCGGGGGCTTGGACTATGGCTACACCTTC.

This chain connects TRBV19 to TRBJ2-3; possible D gene TRBD2, 5 bases. CDR1 is LNHDA and CDR2 is SQIVND in the germline V gene (reference sequence). Trimming left V 7 bases short and J 0 bases short, with 17 bases between. The CDR3 extends over 16 amino acids. As DNA, the CDR3 is TGTGCCAGTACCCCGGGGTGGGAGACTAGCACAGATACGCAGTATTTT. Residues: CASTPGWETSTDTQYF.

The gene calls are TRBV18 and TRBJ1-1; D perhaps matches TRBD1 (6 bases). The CDR3 consists of 13 residues. CDR1 and CDR2 (germline): KGHSH, LQKENI. V lost 5 bases to trimming and J lost 7 bases, with 14 bases between them. CDR3 sequence (DNA): TGTGCCAGCTCATCCAGGGGTGACGGTGAAGCTTTCTTT. This encodes CASSSRGDGEAFF.

The CDR3 region has the DNA TGTGCCAGCAGTTACGCCCCTAGCTCTGAAGCTTTCTTT. It translates to CASSYAPSSEAFF. The gene calls are TRBV6-6 and TRBJ1-1; D is undetermined. Germline values: CDR1 MNHNY, CDR2 SVGAGI (reference sequence). V was trimmed by 2 bases and J by 6 bases, leaving 10 bases between them. CDR3 length: 13 amino acids.

The V gene is TRBV28, the J gene TRBJ2-5, with a possible D match to TRBD2 (6 bases). The CDR3 runs to 13 residues. CDR1 and CDR2 from the germline V gene are MDHEN and SYDVKM. V dropped 2 bases and J dropped 5 bases, with 9 bases sitting between them. Written as DNA, the CDR3 is TGTGCCAGCAGTTTAGGAGGGGCCGAGACCCAGTACTTC. Translated: CASSLGGAETQYF. Using reference TRBV28 and TRBJ2-5 for the parts outside the CDR3, the full variable domain is DVKVTQSSRYLVKRTGEKVFLECVQDMDHENMFWYRQDPGLGLRLIYFSYDVKMKEKGDIPEGYSVSREKKERFSLILESASTNQTSMYLCASSLGGAETQYFGPGTRLLVL.

The chain recombines TRBV6-2 or TRBV6-3 with TRBJ1-3; D not resolved. With 2 bases removed from V and 3 bases from J, the gap between germline ends came to 17 bases. Germline CDR1 reads MNHEY; CDR2 reads SVGEGT. The CDR3 extends over 17 amino acids. For the CDR3, the DNA is TGTGCCAGCAGTTACGGATCGGGAGGCAGGCTTGGAAACACCATATATTTT. Translation gives CASSYGSGGRLGNTIYF.

The chain recombines TRBV12-5 with TRBJ1-1, with 7 positions matching TRBD1. CDR3 length: 15 residues. Germline V lookup: CDR1 LGHNT, CDR2 FRNRAP. Unmatched junction bases numbered 11, after V lost 6 bases and J lost 4 bases. CDR3 nucleotide sequence: TGTGCTAGTGGGTCGCGAGGGGGCAAAGGCACTGAAGCTTTCTTT. Protein product: CASGSRGGKGTEAFF.